This T cell receptor (beta chain) was sequenced for a study of OX40 agonist ivuxolimab in advanced cancers. Overall study: Patients received intravenous ivuxolimab every 2 weeks at 0.01 to 10 mg/kg. A diagnosis of hepatocellular carcinoma, melanoma, renal cell or head and neck cancer was present in dose-escalation patients. Participants could have had prior anti-PD-1, anti-PD-L1 or anti-CTLA-4 therapy, and about 37% had some.

The ends were cut back, 2 bases at V and 2 bases at J, with 6 bases in the middle. The germline gives CDR1 SGHAT, CDR2 FQNNGV. This CDR3 is built from 13 residues. Study results and limitations: Low normalized T-cell clonal expansion was also seen in some nonresponders.

Assay used: immunoSEQ multiplex PCR; TCRdb lists only in-frame clones, some missing. The table records over 20,000 clones, around 76% of them present only once. To note about this clone: Its antigen is currently unknown.

The chain has TRBV11-2 and TRBJ1-2; the D is unclear. The clonotype was recovered from an adult with an advanced solid tumor such as melanoma, head and neck, liver or kidney cancer. The source was CD4+ or CD8+ T cells sorted from blood, collected in a trial of the OX40 agonist ivuxolimab. This CDR3 reads CASSLQENYGYTF. In nucleotides, the CDR3 is TGTGCCAGCAGCTTACAGGAGAACTATGGCTACACCTTC.